This TCR beta chain was captured by sequencing in a study of shared clonotypes between healthy human individuals. Overall study results and limits: Relative to memory subsets, naive subsets generally showed larger estimated richness. When naive CD4 clonotypes were compared across a few donors, about 4.8% were shared. Generation probabilities were higher for clonotypes shared across all four sorted-subset donors than for unshared ones.

Naive CD8 cells, CD45RO-negative and positively selected for CCR7, excluded terminally differentiated effector memory CD45RA+ cells. Worth noting for this clone: Its target is not known.

Under the authors' procedure: With immunoSEQ giving junction-only sequences and no quality scores, filtering differed. Assay used: immunoSEQ multiplex PCR; TCRdb lists only in-frame clones, some missing. D and trimming come from the DNA, and the V and J calls and clone size come from that table. This sample yields around 2,000,000 clones, of which roughly 91% are seen a single time; under 2% belongs to the top ten. Germline V lookup: CDR1 MDHEN, CDR2 SYDVKM. Trimming left V 1 base short and J 5 bases short, with 14 bases between. The CDR3 covers 15 residues. The V gene is TRBV28, the J gene TRBJ1-1, with D perhaps matching TRBD1 (5 bases). The sequence was obtained from a man younger than 35 in good health. Some clones in this sample may be carry-over from other donors' samples. What was sequenced was naive CD8+ T cells from PBMCs. CDR3: CASSLSRRGRTEAFF. The CDR3 nucleotides read TGTGCCAGCAGTTTATCTCGTCGGGGGAGGACTGAAGCTTTCTTT.